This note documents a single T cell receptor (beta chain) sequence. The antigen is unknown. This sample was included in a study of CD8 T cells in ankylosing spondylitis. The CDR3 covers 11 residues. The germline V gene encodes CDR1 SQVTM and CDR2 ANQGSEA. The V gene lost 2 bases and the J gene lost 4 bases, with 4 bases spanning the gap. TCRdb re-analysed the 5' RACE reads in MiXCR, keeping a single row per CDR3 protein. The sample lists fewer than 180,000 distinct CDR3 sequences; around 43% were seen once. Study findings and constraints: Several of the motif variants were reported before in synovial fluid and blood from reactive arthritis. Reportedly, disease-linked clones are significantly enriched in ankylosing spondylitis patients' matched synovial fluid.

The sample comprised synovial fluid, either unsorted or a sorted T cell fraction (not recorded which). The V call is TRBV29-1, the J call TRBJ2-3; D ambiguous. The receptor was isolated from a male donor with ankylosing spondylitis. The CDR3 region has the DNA TGCAGCGTTGAACGGCCAGATACGCAGTATTTT. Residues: CSVERPDTQYF.